This T cell receptor (beta chain) was captured in a study of T-cell reconstitution after alpha-beta-depleted transplantation in children. This clonotype was observed many times. The ends lost 3 bases at V and 6 bases at J; junction bases unmatched: 3. CDR3 length: 14 amino acids. The germline gives CDR1 MNHNS, CDR2 SASEGT. Preparation of the TCRbeta library was carried out with unique molecular identifiers. Each CDR3 protein gets one entry after TCRdb re-called the PCR reads with MiXCR. The profile covers 350,000 to 450,000 distinct CDR3 sequences, with just over 20% appearing a single time and 3% to 4.5% taken by the ten largest.

V is TRBV6-1 and J is TRBJ2-3; TRBD2 matches 10 bases. This material consisted of PBMCs from the stem cell graft donor, taken from the stem cell graft. The origin of this receptor is a human donor who donated a stem cell graft to a child with acute myeloid leukemia. This CDR3 reads CASSEGLASDTQYF. The CDR3 DNA reads as TGTGCCAGCAGTGAGGGACTAGCGTCGGATACGCAGTATTTT.